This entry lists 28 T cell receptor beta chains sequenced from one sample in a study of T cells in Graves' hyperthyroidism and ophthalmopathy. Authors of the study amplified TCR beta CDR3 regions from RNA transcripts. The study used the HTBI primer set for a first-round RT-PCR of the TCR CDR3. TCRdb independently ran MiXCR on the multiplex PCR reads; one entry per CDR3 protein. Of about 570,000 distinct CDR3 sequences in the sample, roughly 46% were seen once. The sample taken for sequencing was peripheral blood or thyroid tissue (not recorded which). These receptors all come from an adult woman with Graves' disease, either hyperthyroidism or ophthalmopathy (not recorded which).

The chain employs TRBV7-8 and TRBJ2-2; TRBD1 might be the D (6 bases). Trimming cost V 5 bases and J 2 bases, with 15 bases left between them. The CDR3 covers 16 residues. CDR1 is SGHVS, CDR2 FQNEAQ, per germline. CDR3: CASSRTGQPNTGELFF. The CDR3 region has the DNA TGTGCCAGCAGCCGAACGGGACAACCTAACACCGGGGAGCTGTTTTTT.

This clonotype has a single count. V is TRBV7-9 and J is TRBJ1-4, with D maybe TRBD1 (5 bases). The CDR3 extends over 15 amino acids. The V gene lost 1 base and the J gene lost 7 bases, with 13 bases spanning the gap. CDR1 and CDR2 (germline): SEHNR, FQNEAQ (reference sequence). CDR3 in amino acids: CASSLGGYWSEKLFF. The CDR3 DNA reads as TGTGCCAGCAGCTTAGGGGGGTATTGGAGTGAAAAACTGTTTTTT.

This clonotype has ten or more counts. The chain's CDR3 is CASVGLGGDTEAFF. The CDR3 DNA is TGTGCCAGCGTGGGGTTAGGGGGGGACACTGAAGCTTTCTTT. The chain recombines TRBV2 with TRBJ1-1; TRBD1 might be the D (6 bases). The CDR3 contains 14 residues. Germline assignment: CDR1 SNHLY and CDR2 FYNNEI. V dropped 8 bases and J dropped 3 bases, with 16 bases sitting between them.

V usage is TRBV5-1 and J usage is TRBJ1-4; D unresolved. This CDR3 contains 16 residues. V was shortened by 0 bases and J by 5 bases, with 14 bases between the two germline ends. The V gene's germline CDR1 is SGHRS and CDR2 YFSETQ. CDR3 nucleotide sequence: TGCGCCAGCAGCTTGGTGTCGGGCGCACGGAATGAAAAACTGTTTTTT. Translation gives CASSLVSGARNEKLFF.

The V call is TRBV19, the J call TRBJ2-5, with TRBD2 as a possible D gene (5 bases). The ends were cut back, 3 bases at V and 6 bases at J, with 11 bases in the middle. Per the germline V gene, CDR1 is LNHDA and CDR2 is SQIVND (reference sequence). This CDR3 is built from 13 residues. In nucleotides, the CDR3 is TGTGCCAGTAGTATGGATTCGGGAAAGACCCAGTACTTC. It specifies CASSMDSGKTQYF.

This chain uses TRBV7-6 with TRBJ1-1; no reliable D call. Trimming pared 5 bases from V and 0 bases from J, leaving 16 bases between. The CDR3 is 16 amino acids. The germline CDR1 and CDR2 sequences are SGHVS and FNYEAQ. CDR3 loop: CASSPSIGIMNTEAFF. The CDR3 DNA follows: TGTGCCAGCAGCCCATCCATAGGGATCATGAACACTGAAGCTTTCTTT.

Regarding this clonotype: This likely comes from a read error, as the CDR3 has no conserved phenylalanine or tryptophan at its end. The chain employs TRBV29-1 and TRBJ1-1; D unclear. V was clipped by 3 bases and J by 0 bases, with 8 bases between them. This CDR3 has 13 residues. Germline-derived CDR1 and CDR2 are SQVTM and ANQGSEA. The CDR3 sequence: CSVEKRLNTEAFL. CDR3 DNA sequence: TGCAGCGTTGAGAAGCGGTTGAACACTGAAGCTTTCCTT.

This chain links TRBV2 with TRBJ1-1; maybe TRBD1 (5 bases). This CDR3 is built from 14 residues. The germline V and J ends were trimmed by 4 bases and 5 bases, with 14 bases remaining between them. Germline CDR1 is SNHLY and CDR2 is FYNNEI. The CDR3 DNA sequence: TGTGCCAGCAGTGGGGGGACTTGGGGGACTGAAGCTTTCTTT. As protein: CASSGGTWGTEAFF.

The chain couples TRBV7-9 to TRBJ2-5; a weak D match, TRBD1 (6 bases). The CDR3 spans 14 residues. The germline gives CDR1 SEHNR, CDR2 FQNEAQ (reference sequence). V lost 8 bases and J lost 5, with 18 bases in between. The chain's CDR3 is CASRRARGGETQYF. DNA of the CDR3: TGTGCCAGCCGACGGGCCAGGGGCGGCGAGACCCAGTACTTC. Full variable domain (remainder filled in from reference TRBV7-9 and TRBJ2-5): DTGVSQNPRHKITKRGQNVTFRCDPISEHNRLYWYRQTLGQGPEFLTYFQNEAQLEKSRLLSDRFSAERPKGSFSTLEIQRTEQGDSAMYLCASRRARGGETQYFGPGTRLLVL.

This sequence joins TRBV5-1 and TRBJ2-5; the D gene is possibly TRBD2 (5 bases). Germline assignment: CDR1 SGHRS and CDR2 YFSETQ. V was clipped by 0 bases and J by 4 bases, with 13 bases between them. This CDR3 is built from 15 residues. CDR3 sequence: CASSLGSRTLETQYF. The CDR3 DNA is TGCGCCAGCAGCTTGGGTTCGAGGACTTTAGAGACCCAGTACTTC.

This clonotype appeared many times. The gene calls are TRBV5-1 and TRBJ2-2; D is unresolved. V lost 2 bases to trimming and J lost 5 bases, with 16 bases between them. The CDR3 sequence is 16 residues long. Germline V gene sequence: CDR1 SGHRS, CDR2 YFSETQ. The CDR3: CASSLVRAAVTGELFF. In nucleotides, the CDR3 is TGCGCCAGCAGCTTAGTTAGGGCCGCGGTGACCGGGGAGCTGTTTTTT.

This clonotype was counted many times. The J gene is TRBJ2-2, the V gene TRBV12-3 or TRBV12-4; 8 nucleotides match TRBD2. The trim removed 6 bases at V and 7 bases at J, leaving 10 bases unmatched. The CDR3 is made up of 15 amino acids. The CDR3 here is CASSPSGRMGGELFF. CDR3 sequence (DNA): TGTGCCAGCAGCCCCAGCGGGAGAATGGGCGGGGAGCTGTTTTTT.

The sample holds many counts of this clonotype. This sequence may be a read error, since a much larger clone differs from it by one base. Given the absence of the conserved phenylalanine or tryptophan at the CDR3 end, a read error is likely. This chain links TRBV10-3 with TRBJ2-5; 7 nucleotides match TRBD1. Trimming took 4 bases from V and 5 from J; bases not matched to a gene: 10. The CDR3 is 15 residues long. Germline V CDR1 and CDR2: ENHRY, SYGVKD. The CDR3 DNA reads TGTGCCATCAGTGGGGGGACAGCCCCTAGGGAGACCCAGTACCTC. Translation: CAISGGTAPRETQYL.

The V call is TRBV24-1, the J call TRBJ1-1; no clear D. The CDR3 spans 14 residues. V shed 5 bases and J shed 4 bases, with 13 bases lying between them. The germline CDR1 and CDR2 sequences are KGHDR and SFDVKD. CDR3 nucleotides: TGTGCCACCAGTGCGTTGAGGGAGGGCACTGAAGCTTTCTTT. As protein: CATSALREGTEAFF.

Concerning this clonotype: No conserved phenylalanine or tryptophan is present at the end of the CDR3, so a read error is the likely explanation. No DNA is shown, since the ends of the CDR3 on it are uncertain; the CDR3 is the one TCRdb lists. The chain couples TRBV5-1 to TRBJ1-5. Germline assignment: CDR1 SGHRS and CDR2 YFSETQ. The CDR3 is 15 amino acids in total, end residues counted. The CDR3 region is CASSFGTDSNQPQHL.

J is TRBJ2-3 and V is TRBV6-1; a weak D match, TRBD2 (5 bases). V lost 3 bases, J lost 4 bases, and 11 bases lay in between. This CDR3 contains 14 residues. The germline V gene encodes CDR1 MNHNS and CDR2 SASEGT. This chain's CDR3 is CASSEMGAADTQYF. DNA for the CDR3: TGTGCCAGCAGTGAGATGGGAGCCGCAGATACGCAGTATTTT.

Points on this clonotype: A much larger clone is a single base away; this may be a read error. CDR3 residues: CTSSSDRQGNSPLHF. The CDR3 DNA sequence: TGTACCAGCAGTTCAGACAGACAGGGCAATTCACCCCTCCACTTT. The genes are TRBV2 and TRBJ1-6; 7 bases map to TRBD1. Germline assignment: CDR1 SNHLY and CDR2 FYNNEI. The CDR3 totals 15 residues. The full variable domain, its missing parts supplied by reference TRBV2 and TRBJ1-6, is EPEVTQTPSHQVTQMGQEVILRCVPISNHLYFYWYRQILGQKVEFLVSFYNNEISEKSEIFDDQFSVERPDGSNFTLKIRSTKLEDSAMYFCTSSSDRQGNSPLHFGNGTRLTVT.

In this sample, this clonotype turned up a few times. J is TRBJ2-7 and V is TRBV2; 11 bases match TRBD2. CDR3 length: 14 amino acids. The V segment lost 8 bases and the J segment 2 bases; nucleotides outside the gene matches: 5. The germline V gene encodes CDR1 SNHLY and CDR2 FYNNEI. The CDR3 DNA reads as TGTGCCAGCTCCGGACTAGCGGGTGCCTACGAGCAGTACTTC. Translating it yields CASSGLAGAYEQYF.

CDR3 residues: CASSEGLTDFYGYTF. DNA for the CDR3: TGTGCCAGCAGTGAGGGCCTGACGGACTTCTATGGCTACACCTTC. The V call is TRBV25-1, the J call TRBJ1-2, with D unresolved. Per germline, CDR1 MGHDK and CDR2 SYGVNS. Trimming removed 3 bases at V and 4 bases at J, with 15 bases between. The CDR3 extends over 15 amino acids.

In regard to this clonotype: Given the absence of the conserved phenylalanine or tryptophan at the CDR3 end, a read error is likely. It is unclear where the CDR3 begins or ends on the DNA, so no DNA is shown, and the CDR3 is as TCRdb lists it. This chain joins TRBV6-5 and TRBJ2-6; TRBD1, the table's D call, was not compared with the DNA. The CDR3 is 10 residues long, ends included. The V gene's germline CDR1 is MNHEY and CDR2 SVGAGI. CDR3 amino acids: CASTSLGGLG.

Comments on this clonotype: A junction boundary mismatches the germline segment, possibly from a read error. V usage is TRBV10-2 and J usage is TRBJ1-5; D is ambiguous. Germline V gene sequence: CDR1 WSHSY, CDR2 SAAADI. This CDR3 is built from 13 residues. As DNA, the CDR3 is TGTGCCAGCAGTTCGGGCAGCCTTCACCCCCAGCATTTT. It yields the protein CASSSGSLHPQHF.

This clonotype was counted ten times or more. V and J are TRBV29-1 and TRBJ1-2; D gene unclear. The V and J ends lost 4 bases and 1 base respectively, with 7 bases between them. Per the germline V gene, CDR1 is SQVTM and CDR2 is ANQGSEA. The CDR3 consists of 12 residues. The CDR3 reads CSVVRGNYGYTF. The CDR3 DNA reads TGCAGCGTTGTCCGGGGTAACTATGGCTACACCTTC. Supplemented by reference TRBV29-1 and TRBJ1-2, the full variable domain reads SAVISQKPSRDICQRGTSLTIQCQVDSQVTMMFWYRQQPGQSLTLIATANQGSEATYESGFVIDKFPISRPNLTFSTLTVSNMSPEDSSIYLCSVVRGNYGYTFGSGTRLTVV.

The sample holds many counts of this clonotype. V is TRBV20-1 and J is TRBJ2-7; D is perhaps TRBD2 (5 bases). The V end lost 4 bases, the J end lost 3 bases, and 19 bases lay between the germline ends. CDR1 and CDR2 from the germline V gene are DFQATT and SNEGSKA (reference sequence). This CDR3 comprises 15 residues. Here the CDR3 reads CSAKRSSDSGYEQYF. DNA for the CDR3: TGCAGTGCTAAACGCAGTAGCGATTCCGGCTACGAGCAGTACTTC.

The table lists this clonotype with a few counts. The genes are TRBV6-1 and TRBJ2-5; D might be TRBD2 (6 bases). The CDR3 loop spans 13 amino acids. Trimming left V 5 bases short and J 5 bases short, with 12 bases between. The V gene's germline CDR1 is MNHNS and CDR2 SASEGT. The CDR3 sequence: CASSRSGRETQYF. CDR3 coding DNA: TGTGCCAGCAGTCGGTCAGGGAGGGAGACCCAGTACTTC.

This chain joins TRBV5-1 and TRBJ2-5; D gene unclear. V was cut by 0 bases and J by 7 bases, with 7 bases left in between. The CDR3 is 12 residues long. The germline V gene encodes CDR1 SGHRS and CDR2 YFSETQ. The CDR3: CASSLALLTQYF. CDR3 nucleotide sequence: TGCGCCAGCAGCTTGGCGCTGTTGACCCAGTACTTC.

The CDR3 bases are TGTGCCAGCAGTGAATGGCGGACAGGTGATGGGGAGCTGTTTTTT. It encodes CASSEWRTGDGELFF. The rearrangement uses TRBV2 and TRBJ2-2; 7 bases match TRBD1. The CDR3 loop spans 15 amino acids. Germline values: CDR1 SNHLY, CDR2 FYNNEI. The V and J ends lost 2 bases and 8 bases, in that order; junction bases with no gene match: 8.

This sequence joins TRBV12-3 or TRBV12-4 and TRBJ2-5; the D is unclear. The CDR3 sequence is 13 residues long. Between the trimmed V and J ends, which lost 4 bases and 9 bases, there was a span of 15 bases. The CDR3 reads CASSSDRNQPQYF. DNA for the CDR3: TGTGCCAGCAGTTCCGATCGGAATCAGCCCCAGTACTTC.

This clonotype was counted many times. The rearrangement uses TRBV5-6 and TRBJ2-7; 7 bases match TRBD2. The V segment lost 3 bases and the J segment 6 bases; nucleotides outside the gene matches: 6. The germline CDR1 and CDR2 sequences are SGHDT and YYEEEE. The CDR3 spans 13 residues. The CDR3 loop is CASSWTSSTEQYF. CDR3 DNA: TGTGCCAGCAGCTGGACTAGTTCAACCGAGCAGTACTTC.